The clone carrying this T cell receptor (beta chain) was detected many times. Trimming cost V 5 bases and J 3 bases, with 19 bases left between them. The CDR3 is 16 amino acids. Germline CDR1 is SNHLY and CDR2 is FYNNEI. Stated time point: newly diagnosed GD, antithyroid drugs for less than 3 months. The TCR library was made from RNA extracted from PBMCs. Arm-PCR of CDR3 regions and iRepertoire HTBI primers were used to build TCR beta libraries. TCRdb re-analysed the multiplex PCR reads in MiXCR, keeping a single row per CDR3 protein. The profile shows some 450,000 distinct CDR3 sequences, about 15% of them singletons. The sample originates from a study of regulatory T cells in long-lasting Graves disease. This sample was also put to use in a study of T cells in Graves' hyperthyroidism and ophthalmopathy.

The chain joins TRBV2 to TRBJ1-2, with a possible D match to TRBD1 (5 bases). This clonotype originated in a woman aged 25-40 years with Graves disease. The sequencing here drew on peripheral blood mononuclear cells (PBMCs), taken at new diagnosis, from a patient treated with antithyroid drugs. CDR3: CASSTWDRSPDYGYTF. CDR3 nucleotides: TGTGCCAGCAGTACGTGGGACCGGAGTCCGGACTATGGCTACACCTTC.